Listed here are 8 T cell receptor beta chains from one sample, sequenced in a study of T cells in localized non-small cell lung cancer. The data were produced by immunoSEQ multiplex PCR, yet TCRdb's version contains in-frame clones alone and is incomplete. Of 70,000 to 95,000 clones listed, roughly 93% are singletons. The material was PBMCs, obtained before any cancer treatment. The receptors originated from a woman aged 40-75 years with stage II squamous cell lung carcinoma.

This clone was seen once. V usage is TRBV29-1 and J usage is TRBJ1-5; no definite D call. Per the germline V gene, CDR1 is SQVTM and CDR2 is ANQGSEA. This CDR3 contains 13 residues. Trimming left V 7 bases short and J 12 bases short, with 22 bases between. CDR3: CSGARDGGKRQHF. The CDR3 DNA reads TGCAGCGGGGCCCGGGATGGAGGAAAGCGCCAGCATTTT.

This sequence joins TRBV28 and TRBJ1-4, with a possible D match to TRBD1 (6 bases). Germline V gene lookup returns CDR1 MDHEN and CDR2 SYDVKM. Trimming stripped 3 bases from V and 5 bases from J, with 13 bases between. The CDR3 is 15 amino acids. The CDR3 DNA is TGTGCCAGCAGTTTCAGGACAGCAAAAAATGAAAAACTGTTTTTT. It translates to CASSFRTAKNEKLFF.

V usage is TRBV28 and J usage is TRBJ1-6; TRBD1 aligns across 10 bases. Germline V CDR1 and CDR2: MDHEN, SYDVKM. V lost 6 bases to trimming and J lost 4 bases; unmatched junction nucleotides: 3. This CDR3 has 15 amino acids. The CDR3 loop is CASRGQGGYNSPLHF. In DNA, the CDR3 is TGTGCCAGCAGAGGACAGGGGGGGTATAATTCACCCCTCCACTTT.

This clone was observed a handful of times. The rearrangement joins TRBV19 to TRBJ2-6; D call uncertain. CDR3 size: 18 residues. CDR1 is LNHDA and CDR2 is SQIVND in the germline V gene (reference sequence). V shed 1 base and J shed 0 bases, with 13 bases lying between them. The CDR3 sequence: CASSIAQAPSSGANVLTF. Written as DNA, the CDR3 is TGTGCCAGTAGTATAGCCCAGGCACCTAGCTCTGGGGCCAACGTCCTGACTTTC.

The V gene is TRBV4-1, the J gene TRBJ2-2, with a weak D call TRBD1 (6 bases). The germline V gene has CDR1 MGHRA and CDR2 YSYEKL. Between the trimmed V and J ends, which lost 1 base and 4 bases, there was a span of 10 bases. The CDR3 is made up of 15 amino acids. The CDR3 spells CASSQAGQSTGELFF. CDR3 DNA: TGCGCCAGCAGCCAAGCCGGACAGAGCACCGGGGAGCTGTTTTTT.

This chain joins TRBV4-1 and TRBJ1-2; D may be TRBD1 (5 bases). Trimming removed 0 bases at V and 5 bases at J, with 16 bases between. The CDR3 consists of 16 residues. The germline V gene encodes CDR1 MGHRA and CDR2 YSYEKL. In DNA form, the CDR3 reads TGCGCCAGCAGCCAAGATGTGCGACCCGAGGGGTATGGCTACACCTTC. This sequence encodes CASSQDVRPEGYGYTF.

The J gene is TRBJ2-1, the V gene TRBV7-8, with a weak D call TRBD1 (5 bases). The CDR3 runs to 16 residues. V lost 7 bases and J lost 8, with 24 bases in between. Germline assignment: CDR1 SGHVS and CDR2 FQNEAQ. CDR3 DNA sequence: TGTGCCAGCAAGATCTTAAGGGGTACACCTGGGGATGAGCAGTTCTTC. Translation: CASKILRGTPGDEQFF.

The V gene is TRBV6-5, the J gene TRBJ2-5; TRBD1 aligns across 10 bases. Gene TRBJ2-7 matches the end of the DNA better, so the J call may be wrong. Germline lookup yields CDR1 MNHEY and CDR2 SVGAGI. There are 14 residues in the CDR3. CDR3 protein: CASSSDRGHYEQYF. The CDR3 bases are TGTGCCAGCAGTTCCGACAGGGGGCATTACGAGCAGTACTTC.